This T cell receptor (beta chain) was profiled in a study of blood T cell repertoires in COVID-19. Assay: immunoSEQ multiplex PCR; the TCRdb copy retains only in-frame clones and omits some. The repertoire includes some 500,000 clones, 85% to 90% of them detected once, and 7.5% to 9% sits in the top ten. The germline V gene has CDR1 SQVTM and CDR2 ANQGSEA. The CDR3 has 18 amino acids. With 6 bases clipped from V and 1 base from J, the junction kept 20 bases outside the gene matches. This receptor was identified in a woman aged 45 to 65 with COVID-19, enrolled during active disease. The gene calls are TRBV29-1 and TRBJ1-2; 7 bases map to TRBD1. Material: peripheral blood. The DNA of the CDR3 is TGCAGCGTAGTAAACTACTGGACAGGATTAGAGTTTAACTATGGCTACACCTTC. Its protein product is CSVVNYWTGLEFNYGYTF. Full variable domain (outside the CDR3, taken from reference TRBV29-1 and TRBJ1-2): SAVISQKPSRDICQRGTSLTIQCQVDSQVTMMFWYRQQPGQSLTLIATANQGSEATYESGFVIDKFPISRPNLTFSTLTVSNMSPEDSSIYLCSVVNYWTGLEFNYGYTFGSGTRLTVV.